This T cell receptor (beta chain) was captured in a study of T cell changes during pregnancy in multiple sclerosis (dated by TCRdb to the late 2010s). In the study overall: The study examined how the T cell repertoire changed over the course of pregnancy in women with multiple sclerosis.

Looking up the germline V gene (reference sequence) yields CDR1 LNHDA and CDR2 SQIVND. The CDR3, cysteine through phenylalanine, is 13 amino acids long. The only DNA kept is the CDR3, 39 bases in frame from the first base. Germline trimming amounts to 7 bases on V and 15 bases on J, with 14 as the count of junction bases outside the gene matches. Library preparation used the immunoSEQ multiplex PCR assay. TCRdb limited this immuneACCESS table to in-frame rearrangements with V and J called. A share of clones is missing; checked studies link under half to unresolved V genes, and the rest is unexplained. The sample profile shows 80,000 or so clones; around 90% of them were found once. The top ten clonotypes cover approximately 2.5% of the sample. With regard to this clone: Its antigen has not been determined. No much larger clonotype is one base removed from it; base qualities were not supplied.

The TCR originated in a female donor with multiple sclerosis, enrolled in a pregnancy study. The sample consisted of peripheral blood, taken before pregnancy. The rearrangement combines TRBV19 with TRBJ2-2, with 7 bases in between that match TRBD2. The bases read TGTGCCAGTATTACGGGGCCAGCGGGATCGGTGTTTTTT. It codes for CASITGPAGSVFF.